This T cell receptor (beta chain) was identified during a study of blood T cell repertoires in COVID-19. Study-level background: Sites across the United States, Italy and Spain contributed samples from acute and convalescent COVID-19. T cells, B-cell-depleted T cells, or PBMCs supplied cDNA or gDNA.

Original handling: Amplification of reference gene primers provided the estimated nucleated cell counts. Libraries were prepared by immunoSEQ multiplex PCR; TCRdb keeps only in-frame clonotypes and omits some of them. V and J calls and clone size are as listed in that table; D and trimming were resolved from the DNA. The profile covers 110,000 or so clones, with about four fifths appearing a single time and 9.5% to 13% taken by the ten largest. In its sample, this clone was seen once. The sequencing sample was made of peripheral blood. This clonotype was obtained from a human donor in a cohort sampled during active COVID-19.

The CDR3 DNA sequence: TGTGCCAGCCGGTTCTCAGGGGGCAATCAGCCCCAGCATTTT. Translation gives CASRFSGGNQPQHF. The J gene is TRBJ1-5, the V gene TRBV6-5, with D possibly being TRBD1 (6 bases). V gave up 8 bases and J gave up 2 bases, with 13 bases separating them. The CDR3 runs to 14 residues. From germline, CDR1 is MNHEY and CDR2 SVGAGI.